The 31 T cell receptor beta chains presented below share a single source sample, sequenced in a study of blood T cell repertoires in COVID-19. Generated by immunoSEQ multiplex PCR, the TCRdb table keeps only in-frame clones and is missing some. The sample has about 120,000 clones, nearly 90% seen once. The sequenced sample consisted of peripheral blood. All receptors derive from a woman in her 70s who had recovered from COVID-19.

This chain joins TRBV10-3 and TRBJ1-6; D is possibly TRBD1 (5 bases). With 6 bases removed from V and 9 bases from J, the gap between germline ends came to 21 bases. This CDR3 is built from 16 residues. Germline-derived CDR1 and CDR2 are ENHRY and SYGVKD. CDR3 coding DNA: TGTGCCATCAGCCCCCTGGGAGGACAATCTGGTTCACCCCTCCACTTT. Translated, it gives CAISPLGGQSGSPLHF.

This chain links TRBV12-5 with TRBJ2-2; possible D gene TRBD2, 6 bases. V lost 3 bases to trimming and J lost 4 bases, with 12 bases between them. The germline V gene has CDR1 LGHNT and CDR2 FRNRAP. CDR3 length: 15 residues. CDR3 region: CASGLGEAGTGELFF. The CDR3 DNA reads as TGTGCTAGTGGTTTAGGGGAAGCGGGCACCGGGGAGCTGTTTTTT.

The chain is built from TRBV9 and TRBJ1-1, with TRBD1 identical over 9 bases. CDR3 size: 13 residues. Germline trimming cut 4 bases from V and 9 bases from J; bases unmatched to any gene: 7. Germline CDR1 SGDLS, CDR2 YYNGEE. CDR3 sequence (DNA): TGTGCCAGCAGCCCAGGCGGGACAGGGAAAGCTTTCTTT. Protein sequence: CASSPGGTGKAFF.

The chain has TRBV4-2 and TRBJ2-1; TRBD2 matches at 8 bases. Trimming at V came to 0 bases and at J to 5 bases, leaving 6 bases not matched to a gene. The CDR3 length is 16 residues. Germline assignment: CDR1 LGHNA and CDR2 YNFKEQ. Written as DNA, the CDR3 is TGTGCCAGCAGCCAAGATTTGGGACTAGGGAACAATGAGCAGTTCTTC. Its protein is CASSQDLGLGNNEQFF.

V is TRBV3-1 (or the pseudogene TRBV3-2) and J is TRBJ1-1; TRBD1 matches at 7 bases. The CDR3 loop spans 15 amino acids. The junction had 4 bases not matched to a gene; V was cut back by 1 base and J by 2 bases. The germline CDR1 and CDR2 sequences are LGHDT and YNNKEL (reference sequence). CDR3 loop: CASSQVAGGNTEAFF. In DNA form, the CDR3 reads TGTGCCAGCAGCCAAGTTGCAGGGGGTAACACTGAAGCTTTCTTT.

The rearrangement links TRBV9 to TRBJ2-1; TRBD2 aligns across 10 bases. The CDR3 is made up of 16 amino acids. After removal of 4 bases from V and 6 bases from J, the junction contained 10 bases not matched to a gene. The germline CDR1 and CDR2 sequences are SGDLS and YYNGEE. The CDR3 DNA sequence: TGTGCCAGCAGCCCCCGGGGGGCTAGCGGGGGCAATGAGCAGTTCTTC. Its translation: CASSPRGASGGNEQFF.

This clone occurred once. This chain uses TRBV5-1 with TRBJ2-3; no firm D call. CDR1 is SGHRS and CDR2 is YFSETQ in the germline V gene. The CDR3 sequence is 14 residues long. Trimming took off 4 bases at V and 1 base at J, with 10 bases between the two ends. CDR3 in amino acids: CASSVPGGTDTQYF. The DNA for the CDR3 is TGCGCCAGCAGCGTTCCTGGAGGCACAGATACGCAGTATTTT.

This chain links TRBV4-1 with TRBJ1-5; 7 bases line up with TRBD1. V lost 4 bases, J lost 3 bases, and 12 bases stayed unmatched. The CDR3 loop spans 17 amino acids. CDR1 and CDR2 (germline): MGHRA, YSYEKL. The DNA of the CDR3 is TGCGCCAGCAGCCCCCGTGGGGCAGGGACAGTCAATCAGCCCCAGCATTTT. Amino acid sequence: CASSPRGAGTVNQPQHF.

This chain joins TRBV6-2 or TRBV6-3 and TRBJ2-5, with 9 bases matching TRBD2. The germline V gene encodes CDR1 MNHEY and CDR2 SVGEGT. J lost 2 bases, V lost 5 bases, and 12 bases had no gene match. CDR3 size: 17 residues. CDR3 sequence reads: CASSRASGALRQETQYF. CDR3 DNA: TGTGCCAGCAGTCGGGCTAGCGGGGCATTAAGGCAAGAGACCCAGTACTTC.

CDR3 protein: CASSGSPQLEQYF. CDR3 sequence (DNA): TGTGCCAGCAGTGGGAGCCCACAGCTCGAGCAGTACTTC. The V and J genes are TRBV28 and TRBJ2-7; D possibly corresponds to TRBD2 (5 bases). The CDR3 extends over 13 amino acids. V dropped 5 bases and J dropped 6 bases, with 14 bases sitting between them. CDR1 MDHEN and CDR2 SYDVKM come from the germline V gene.

CDR3 sequence reads: CASSPPGLAGGFRELFF. The CDR3 coding sequence is TGTGCCAGCAGCCCACCGGGACTAGCGGGAGGGTTCCGGGAGCTGTTTTTT. V is TRBV5-4 and J is TRBJ2-2; 16 bases match TRBD2. Germline values: CDR1 SGHNT, CDR2 YYREEE (reference sequence). This CDR3 comprises 17 residues. The ends lost 4 bases at V and 9 bases at J; junction bases unmatched: 9.

The rearrangement joins TRBV30 to TRBJ2-5, with 7 bases identical to TRBD2. CDR3 length equals 12 residues. Germline-derived CDR1 and CDR2 are GTSNPN and SVGIG (reference sequence). V dropped 5 bases and J dropped 4; count of bases not matched to a gene: 4. CDR3 protein: CAWAGVRETQYF. CDR3 bases: TGTGCCTGGGCGGGAGTTCGAGAGACCCAGTACTTC.

The chain carries TRBV25-1 and TRBJ1-2; 7 positions agree with TRBD1. Germline lookup yields CDR1 MGHDK and CDR2 SYGVNS. The CDR3 is 14 residues long. J gave up 4 bases and V 5 bases, and 7 bases lay outside the gene matches. The CDR3 protein is CASSLPGQLYGYTF. The CDR3 region has the DNA TGTGCCAGCAGTCTCCCGGGACAGCTCTATGGCTACACCTTC.

This chain uses TRBV24-1 with TRBJ1-2; 9 bases align to TRBD1. CDR3 length: 13 residues. Germline V gene lookup returns CDR1 KGHDR and CDR2 SFDVKD. The V segment lost 6 bases and the J segment 6 bases; nucleotides outside the gene matches: 4. CDR3 amino acids: CATSRGQGDGYTF. Written as DNA, the CDR3 is TGTGCCACCAGTCGGGGACAGGGTGATGGCTACACCTTC.

CDR3 DNA: TGTGCCAGCCTCGGACAGATCTATGGCTACACCTTC. Amino acids: CASLGQIYGYTF. The V gene is TRBV19, the J gene TRBJ1-2; D possibly corresponds to TRBD1 (6 bases). This CDR3 has 12 amino acids. V shed 9 bases and J shed 4 bases, with 12 bases lying between them. In germline, CDR1 is LNHDA, CDR2 SQIVND (reference sequence).

This clone came up once. In nucleotides, the CDR3 is TGCGCCACCTCGGACACCCCCTCGCGTGAGCTGTTTTTT. Protein sequence: CATSDTPSRELFF. The chain has TRBV5-1 and TRBJ2-2; a possible D gene is TRBD1 (5 bases). The CDR3 sequence is 13 residues long. Germline values: CDR1 SGHRS, CDR2 YFSETQ. Trimming removed 9 bases at V and 11 bases at J, with 20 bases between.

The DNA of the CDR3 is TGTGCCAGCAGCCAACAGTGGGTAGCAGGGCGAACAGAGACCCAGTACTTC. Translation gives CASSQQWVAGRTETQYF. V usage is TRBV7-3 and J usage is TRBJ2-5, with D perhaps matching TRBD1 (5 bases). Germline loops: CDR1 SGHTA, CDR2 FQGTGA. The CDR3 is made up of 17 amino acids. The V end was cut by 5 bases, the J end by 4 bases, with 23 bases between.

The J gene is TRBJ2-5, the V gene TRBV12-3 or TRBV12-4; D might be TRBD2 (6 bases). V was cut by 6 bases and J by 6 bases, with 14 bases left in between. The CDR3 contains 13 residues. Here the CDR3 reads CASRFRDLQTQYF. The DNA for the CDR3 is TGTGCCAGCAGGTTCCGGGACTTACAGACCCAGTACTTC.

The V gene is TRBV7-2, the J gene TRBJ1-2, with D unclear. Germline CDR1 and CDR2: SGHTA and FQGNSA. Trimming removed 5 bases at V and 4 bases at J, with 14 bases between. This CDR3 is 14 amino acids long. The CDR3 DNA sequence: TGTGCCAGCAGCGTCCTGTTTCGGGGCTATGGCTACACCTTC. It yields the protein CASSVLFRGYGYTF.

This chain links TRBV7-2 with TRBJ2-1; 15 bases agree with TRBD2. With V trimmed by 5 bases and J by 9 bases, 8 bases remained unmatched. This CDR3 spans 16 amino acids. Germline V gene lookup returns CDR1 SGHTA and CDR2 FQGNSA. The CDR3 nucleotides are TGTGCCAGCAGCCAAGGACTAGCGGGGGGGCTGGGTGAGCAGTTCTTC. Amino acids: CASSQGLAGGLGEQFF.

This clone appeared a few times. The chain has TRBV5-6 and TRBJ1-5, with D possibly TRBD1 on 6 matching bases. There are 17 residues in the CDR3. Germline V gene sequence: CDR1 SGHDT, CDR2 YYEEEE. The ends were cut back, 5 bases at V and 0 bases at J, with 18 bases in the middle. The CDR3 DNA is TGTGCCAGCAGGATATGGACAGAGAGATATAGCAATCAGCCCCAGCATTTT. This codes for CASRIWTERYSNQPQHF.

This rearrangement joins TRBV4-1 to TRBJ2-7, with a tentative D call TRBD1 (6 bases). The CDR3 sequence is 16 residues long. V lost 0 bases to trimming and J lost 0 bases, with 12 bases between them. Germline CDR1 reads MGHRA; CDR2 reads YSYEKL. In nucleotides, the CDR3 is TGCGCCAGCAGCCAAGAGCTGGGGGCAAGCTCCTACGAGCAGTACTTC. Translated: CASSQELGASSYEQYF.

The sample holds one count of this clone. V is TRBV19 and J is TRBJ1-5; D is ambiguous. The V gene lost 7 bases and the J gene lost 0 bases, with 10 bases spanning the gap. From germline, CDR1 is LNHDA and CDR2 SQIVND (reference sequence). CDR3 length: 14 residues. For the CDR3, the DNA is TGTGCCAGTATTGCGGCCTATAGCAATCAGCCCCAGCATTTT. Protein product: CASIAAYSNQPQHF. Complete variable domain (other parts from reference TRBV19 and TRBJ1-5): DGGITQSPKYLFRKEGQNVTLSCEQNLNHDAMYWYRQDPGQGLRLIYYSQIVNDFQKGDIAEGYSVSREKKESFPLTVTSAQKNPTAFYLCASIAAYSNQPQHFGDGTRLSIL.

The count of this clone is one. The rearrangement uses TRBV7-2 and TRBJ2-5; the D gene is possibly TRBD2 (5 bases). Germline V lookup: CDR1 SGHTA, CDR2 FQGNSA. The CDR3 consists of 14 residues. V lost 5 bases and J lost 2, with 12 bases in between. The CDR3 here is CASSPVGVQETQYF. CDR3 nucleotide sequence: TGTGCCAGCAGCCCCGTCGGGGTTCAAGAGACCCAGTACTTC.

This rearrangement joins TRBV5-1 to TRBJ2-3; 9 bases map to TRBD2. The germline gives CDR1 SGHRS, CDR2 YFSETQ. The CDR3 is 16 amino acids. The ends lost 4 bases at V and 0 bases at J; junction bases unmatched: 6. The chain's CDR3 is CASSGGLAGSTDTQYF. CDR3 in DNA: TGCGCCAGCAGCGGGGGGCTAGCGGGGAGCACAGATACGCAGTATTTT.

The CDR3 protein is CASIQGGPYNEQFF. Here the CDR3 DNA reads TGTGCCAGCATCCAGGGAGGCCCCTACAATGAGCAGTTCTTC. This chain uses TRBV9 with TRBJ2-1, with a weak D call TRBD2 (6 bases). CDR3 length: 14 amino acids. Germline CDR1 SGDLS, CDR2 YYNGEE. Trimming pared 6 bases from V and 2 bases from J, leaving 12 bases between.

The chain carries TRBV29-1 and TRBJ2-5; D gene uncertain. CDR3 length: 14 amino acids. V lost 0 bases to trimming and J lost 3 bases, with 11 bases between them. Germline values: CDR1 SQVTM, CDR2 ANQGSEA. The CDR3 region is CSVEDEHGKETQYF. The CDR3 DNA follows: TGCAGCGTTGAAGACGAGCACGGTAAAGAGACCCAGTACTTC.

This clone is a singleton in its sample. This sequence joins TRBV5-1 and TRBJ2-7, with 13 nucleotides matching TRBD2. V lost 7 bases, J lost 7 bases, and 2 bases stayed unmatched. The germline CDR1 and CDR2 sequences are SGHRS and YFSETQ. The CDR3 is made up of 12 amino acids. CDR3 region: CASQTSGGEQYF. In DNA form, the CDR3 reads TGCGCCAGCCAGACTAGCGGGGGGGAGCAGTACTTC.

This sequence joins TRBV3-1 (or the pseudogene TRBV3-2) and TRBJ2-7; possible D gene TRBD1, 6 bases. The CDR3 extends over 15 amino acids. The ends were cut back, 4 bases at V and 1 base at J, with 14 bases in the middle. Germline CDR1 and CDR2: LGHDT and YNNKEL (reference sequence). CDR3 amino acids: CASSRGQATSYEQYF. CDR3 coding DNA: TGTGCCAGCAGCCGGGGGCAGGCAACTTCCTACGAGCAGTACTTC.

The chain couples TRBV7-3 to TRBJ2-2; tentative D call: TRBD2 (6 bases). There are 14 residues in the CDR3. V was pared by 5 bases and J by 5 bases, with 12 bases between. CDR1 and CDR2 (germline): SGHTA, FQGTGA. DNA for the CDR3: TGTGCCAGCAGCCCATATGGGGGGACCGGGGAGCTGTTTTTT. Its protein is CASSPYGGTGELFF.

CDR3 bases: TGTGCCAGCAGTAGAGCGGGGGCCCTCACAGATACGCAGTATTTT. As protein: CASSRAGALTDTQYF. The V call is TRBV6-2 or TRBV6-3, the J call TRBJ2-3, with 8 nucleotides matching TRBD2. This CDR3 is built from 15 residues. The V segment lost 5 bases and the J segment 2 bases; nucleotides outside the gene matches: 6. The germline V gene has CDR1 MNHEY and CDR2 SVGEGT.